This T cell receptor beta chain was obtained from a study of Ad26.COV2.S vaccination and SARS-CoV-2 variants. Comment on this clone: The antigen is unknown.

The data were produced by immunoSEQ multiplex PCR, yet TCRdb's version contains in-frame clones alone and is incomplete. The top ten hold 3.5% to 4% of the sample, which has about 400,000 clones, roughly 90% seen once. Study conclusions and caveats: The placebo group had lower spike-specific TCR breadth than the vaccine recipients did.

The CDR3 spans 15 residues. Germline V gives CDR1 MNHNY, CDR2 SVGAGI (reference sequence). V was cut by 0 bases and J by 5 bases, with 14 bases left in between. Treatment: around 19 received Ad26.COV2.S at low or high dose, single or two shots; 5 received placebo; per-sample allocation not given. Samples analyzed were those drawn on day 63 after the first vaccine or placebo injection. Boston hosted the donor, who was an adult aged 18-55 years. This chain joins TRBV6-6 and TRBJ2-7; the D gene is possibly TRBD1 (6 bases). The sample consisted of peripheral blood, taken in a trial of Ad26.COV2.S vaccine versus placebo. The sequence came from a person between 18 and 65 years old who received the Ad26.COV2.S COVID-19 vaccine or a placebo. The CDR3 reads CASSYSRSGVHEQYF. CDR3 in DNA: TGTGCCAGCAGTTACTCGAGGTCAGGGGTCCACGAGCAGTACTTC.